These 27 T cell receptor beta chains were sequenced from one sample in a study of shared clonotypes between healthy human individuals. Data came from immunoSEQ multiplex PCR; TCRdb stores just in-frame clones and leaves some out. The sample lists 2,500,000 or so clones; 92% were seen once. The specimen sequenced was naive CD4+ T cells from PBMCs. As for subset: CD45RA+ positively selected. The receptor source for this set is a man between 18 and 35 years old in good health. Some clones in this sample may be carry-over from other donors' samples.

The V gene is TRBV30, the J gene TRBJ1-5; 7 bases line up with TRBD1. Trimming cost V 5 bases and J 6 bases; bases outside gene matches: 7. The CDR3 sequence is 13 residues long. Germline V gene sequence: CDR1 GTSNPN, CDR2 SVGIG (reference sequence). The CDR3 DNA follows: TGTGCCTGGGGGGACAGTGACATTCAGCCCCAGCATTTT. Amino acids: CAWGDSDIQPQHF.

V gene TRBV5-1 combines with J gene TRBJ2-4; D gene unclear. Germline V gene data show CDR1 as SGHRS and CDR2 as YFSETQ. The CDR3 loop spans 16 amino acids. V was pared by 0 bases and J by 0 bases, with 10 bases between. The CDR3 nucleotides are TGCGCCAGCAGCTTGGAAGGGCCTCTAGCCAAAAACATTCAGTACTTC. Translated, it gives CASSLEGPLAKNIQYF.

Concerning this clone: Within the sample, other DNA sequences also encode this same CDR3. V usage is TRBV18 and J usage is TRBJ2-1, with TRBD1 matching 9 bases. CDR3 length equals 15 residues. CDR1 KGHSH and CDR2 LQKENI come from the germline V gene. The junction had 6 bases not matched to a gene; V was cut back by 6 bases and J by 3 bases. The CDR3 DNA follows: TGTGCCAGCTCGCCGGAGACAGGGGGCTACAATGAGCAGTTCTTC. It is translated as CASSPETGGYNEQFF.

The J gene is TRBJ2-1, the V gene TRBV5-5, with D perhaps given as TRBD1 or TRBD2 (5 bases each). V shed 4 bases and J shed 5 bases, with 10 bases lying between them. The germline CDR1 and CDR2 sequences are SGHKS and YYEKEE (reference sequence). This CDR3 region has 13 residues. The chain's CDR3 is CASSHGTHNEQFF. The CDR3, as DNA: TGTGCCAGCAGCCACGGGACGCACAATGAGCAGTTCTTC.

J is TRBJ2-2 and V is TRBV7-3; TRBD2 matches at 8 bases. Trimming removed 4 bases from V and 0 bases from J; junction bases left unmatched: 1. Germline V lookup: CDR1 SGHTA, CDR2 FQGTGA. The CDR3 runs to 15 residues. The CDR3 region is CASSYSGTNTGELFF. The CDR3 bases are TGTGCCAGCAGCTATAGCGGGACGAACACCGGGGAGCTGTTTTTT.

This chain joins TRBV10-2 and TRBJ2-5; tentative D call: TRBD2 (5 bases). Trimming took 0 bases from V and 2 from J, leaving 13 bases between them. The CDR3 spans 16 residues. Germline CDR1 is WSHSY and CDR2 is SAAADI. The CDR3 nucleotides are TGCGCCAGCAGTGAGTCATGGGGAGTTGGACAAGAGACCCAGTACTTC. Protein sequence: CASSESWGVGQETQYF.

This clone was seen once. The V call is TRBV28, the J call TRBJ2-7, with D perhaps being TRBD1 or TRBD2 (5 bases each). Germline assignment: CDR1 MDHEN and CDR2 SYDVKM. This CDR3 is built from 12 residues. The V end was cut by 8 bases, the J end by 7 bases, with 15 bases between. In DNA, the CDR3 is TGTGCCAGCGGGACCTTGCTTAGGGAGCAGTACTTC. This gives the protein CASGTLLREQYF.

The chain carries TRBV29-1 and TRBJ1-1, with D possibly matching TRBD1 (5 bases). Germline CDR1 and CDR2: SQVTM and ANQGSEA. V dropped 7 bases and J dropped 8 bases, with 17 bases sitting between them. The CDR3 contains 12 residues. CDR3 protein: CSAMTGGEEAFF. The CDR3 coding sequence is TGCAGCGCTATGACGGGGGGAGAGGAAGCTTTCTTT.

The rearrangement links TRBV6-6 to TRBJ1-3, with D maybe TRBD1 (6 bases). The germline V gene has CDR1 MNHNY and CDR2 SVGAGI (reference sequence). The CDR3 totals 15 residues. V dropped 5 bases and J dropped 0 bases, with 11 bases sitting between them. CDR3: CASSPDRTSGNTIYF. The CDR3, as DNA: TGTGCCAGCAGTCCCGACAGGACCTCTGGAAACACCATATATTTT.

Concerning this clone itself: Other DNA variants within this sample encode the same CDR3. The chain has TRBV28 and TRBJ1-1; D is perhaps TRBD1 (6 bases). Between the trimmed V and J ends, which lost 7 bases and 0 bases, there was a span of 12 bases. The CDR3 spans 14 residues. In germline, CDR1 is MDHEN, CDR2 SYDVKM. The CDR3 sequence: CASIPGGLNTEAFF. CDR3 coding DNA: TGTGCCAGCATTCCCGGGGGGCTGAACACTGAAGCTTTCTTT. The full variable domain, with the rest looked up from reference TRBV28 and TRBJ1-1, is DVKVTQSSRYLVKRTGEKVFLECVQDMDHENMFWYRQDPGLGLRLIYFSYDVKMKEKGDIPEGYSVSREKKERFSLILESASTNQTSMYLCASIPGGLNTEAFFGQGTRLTVV.

This rearrangement joins TRBV10-3 to TRBJ2-1; tentatively, D is TRBD1 (6 bases). There are 18 residues in the CDR3. Germline lookup yields CDR1 ENHRY and CDR2 SYGVKD. V lost 7 bases to trimming and J lost 0 bases, with 22 bases between them. CDR3 residues: CAINHAPGQTFSYNEQFF. Here the CDR3 DNA reads TGTGCCATCAATCACGCCCCAGGACAGACTTTCTCCTACAATGAGCAGTTCTTC.

In regard to this clone: Other DNA sequences in the same sample also yield this CDR3. The chain carries TRBV30 and TRBJ2-6; no reliable D call. The V end was cut by 0 bases, the J end by 4 bases, with 4 bases between. This CDR3 has 13 amino acids. Per germline, CDR1 GTSNPN and CDR2 SVGIG (reference sequence). Here the CDR3 DNA reads TGTGCCTGGAGTGTGTTCGGGGCCAACGTCCTGACTTTC. Translation: CAWSVFGANVLTF.

With respect to this clone: Other DNA sequences of this sample code for an identical CDR3. The rearrangement links TRBV18 to TRBJ2-7; D is perhaps TRBD1 (6 bases). Germline-derived CDR1 and CDR2 are KGHSH and LQKENI. The CDR3 runs to 14 residues. With 3 bases removed from V and 2 bases from J, the gap between germline ends came to 11 bases. CDR3 residues: CASSPLTGPYEQYF. CDR3 sequence (DNA): TGTGCCAGCTCACCCCTGACAGGTCCCTACGAGCAGTACTTC.

The chain carries TRBV19 and TRBJ2-1; D is perhaps TRBD2 (5 bases). Germline lookup yields CDR1 LNHDA and CDR2 SQIVND (reference sequence). The ends were cut back, 0 bases at V and 4 bases at J, with 16 bases in the middle. The CDR3 is 17 residues long. This CDR3 reads CASSIDLSLAPYNEQFF. The CDR3 DNA follows: TGTGCCAGTAGTATAGATCTATCGCTAGCTCCATACAATGAGCAGTTCTTC.

This clone has just one count. The V call is TRBV7-9, the J call TRBJ2-3; unclear D gene. This CDR3 spans 13 amino acids. V lost 3 bases and J lost 7, with 11 bases in between. Germline V gene sequence: CDR1 SEHNR, CDR2 FQNEAQ (reference sequence). The CDR3 protein is CASSLSQSNTQYF. DNA of the CDR3: TGTGCCAGCAGCTTGAGTCAGTCGAATACGCAGTATTTT.

In DNA form, the CDR3 reads TGTGCCAGCACCCTGAGCGGGGGATTAAGTAATGAGCAGTTCTTC. Residues: CASTLSGGLSNEQFF. This chain joins TRBV6-5 and TRBJ2-1; 8 bases fit TRBD2. J was trimmed by 7 bases and V by 7 bases; bases with no gene match: 12. This CDR3 comprises 15 residues. Germline V gives CDR1 MNHEY, CDR2 SVGAGI.

The gene calls are TRBV7-9 and TRBJ2-7, with TRBD1 matching 7 bases. The length of the CDR3 is 15 residues. V shed 1 base and J 3 bases; nucleotides not matched to a gene: 6. Germline loops: CDR1 SEHNR, CDR2 FQNEAQ (reference sequence). CDR3 nucleotide sequence: TGTGCCAGCAGCTTAGGTCGACAGGGAATCTACGAGCAGTACTTC. Amino acid sequence: CASSLGRQGIYEQYF.

This clone was detected once. The chain employs TRBV28 and TRBJ2-3, with a tentative D call TRBD1 (5 bases). V was cut by 5 bases and J by 2 bases, with 8 bases left in between. The CDR3 runs 13 residues. Germline CDR1 reads MDHEN; CDR2 reads SYDVKM. In DNA, the CDR3 is TGTGCCAGCAGTAAACAGGTCACAGATACGCAGTATTTT. Encoded protein: CASSKQVTDTQYF.

This chain joins TRBV5-1 and TRBJ2-7; 7 bases align to TRBD2. V lost 1 base to trimming and J lost 6 bases; unmatched junction nucleotides: 13. Germline V lookup: CDR1 SGHRS, CDR2 YFSETQ. The CDR3 extends over 16 amino acids. CDR3 residues: CASSLRKPAGSPEQYF. As DNA, the CDR3 is TGCGCCAGCAGCTTGAGGAAGCCAGCGGGAAGCCCCGAGCAGTACTTC. The complete variable domain, with remaining parts taken from reference TRBV5-1 and TRBJ2-7, reads KAGVTQTPRYLIKTRGQQVTLSCSPISGHRSVSWYQQTPGQGLQFLFEYFSETQRNKGNFPGRFSGRQFSNSRSEMNVSTLELGDSALYLCASSLRKPAGSPEQYFGPGTRLTVT.

The chain links TRBV5-1 to TRBJ2-5; D is perhaps TRBD1 (5 bases). The germline gives CDR1 SGHRS, CDR2 YFSETQ. V lost 5 bases to trimming and J lost 0 bases, with 14 bases between them. This CDR3 comprises 15 residues. The CDR3 here is CASSKLTVDQETQYF. CDR3 DNA sequence: TGCGCCAGCAGTAAGCTGACAGTGGACCAAGAGACCCAGTACTTC.

The chain couples TRBV5-1 to TRBJ2-1, with 8 bases lining up with TRBD2. The junction had 6 bases not matched to a gene; V was cut back by 0 bases and J by 7 bases. This CDR3 spans 15 amino acids. The germline V gene has CDR1 SGHRS and CDR2 YFSETQ. Here the CDR3 DNA reads TGCGCCAGCAGCTTGGCGGGACTAGTCTTAAATGAGCAGTTCTTC. Protein: CASSLAGLVLNEQFF.

This chain joins TRBV5-1 and TRBJ2-1, with 11 bases aligning to TRBD2. CDR1 and CDR2 (germline): SGHRS, YFSETQ. CDR3 length: 17 residues. Unmatched junction bases numbered 10, after V lost 4 bases and J lost 4 bases. The CDR3, as DNA: TGCGCCAGCAGCGCAACTCTAGCGGGAGGTTCTTACAATGAGCAGTTCTTC. Amino acids: CASSATLAGGSYNEQFF.

The chain recombines TRBV4-1 with TRBJ1-2; TRBD1 matches 9 bases. Trimming removed 6 bases from V and 6 bases from J; junction bases left unmatched: 11. The germline gives CDR1 MGHRA, CDR2 YSYEKL. This CDR3 contains 15 residues. CDR3: CASRLTGGGVDGYTF. The DNA of the CDR3 is TGCGCCAGCAGGTTGACAGGGGGTGGGGTAGATGGCTACACCTTC.

For this clone: Other DNA sequences in the sample encode the same CDR3. The chain uses TRBV7-9 and TRBJ1-1; a possible D gene is TRBD1 (5 bases). CDR3 length: 14 residues. Between the trimmed V and J ends, which lost 1 base and 4 bases, there was a span of 10 bases. Germline V gene lookup returns CDR1 SEHNR and CDR2 FQNEAQ (reference sequence). CDR3 residues: CASSLGPGGTEAFF. CDR3 nucleotides: TGTGCCAGCAGCTTAGGCCCCGGGGGCACTGAAGCTTTCTTT.

V is TRBV28 and J is TRBJ2-7; 8 bases map to TRBD2. Germline V lookup: CDR1 MDHEN, CDR2 SYDVKM. CDR3 size: 15 residues. V lost 4 bases to trimming and J lost 4 bases; unmatched junction nucleotides: 9. This CDR3 reads CASSSATSGDYEQYF. In nucleotides, the CDR3 is TGTGCCAGCAGTTCGGCAACTAGCGGAGATTACGAGCAGTACTTC.

The chain joins TRBV6-5 to TRBJ1-1, with a weak D call TRBD1 (6 bases). Per the germline V gene, CDR1 is MNHEY and CDR2 is SVGAGI. This CDR3 contains 14 residues. Trimming stripped 8 bases from V and 4 bases from J, with 17 bases between. The CDR3 DNA reads TGTGCCAGCCTGGGGGGGCTCAGGATCACTGAAGCTTTCTTT. Translated, it gives CASLGGLRITEAFF.

V usage is TRBV5-1 and J usage is TRBJ2-3; 7 bases are a match to TRBD2. From germline, CDR1 is SGHRS and CDR2 YFSETQ. Trimming cost V 2 bases and J 6 bases; bases outside gene matches: 9. CDR3 length: 15 amino acids. CDR3 nucleotides: TGCGCCAGCAGCTTAGAACTTCCCGGGGGGGATACGCAGTATTTT. Amino acids: CASSLELPGGDTQYF.